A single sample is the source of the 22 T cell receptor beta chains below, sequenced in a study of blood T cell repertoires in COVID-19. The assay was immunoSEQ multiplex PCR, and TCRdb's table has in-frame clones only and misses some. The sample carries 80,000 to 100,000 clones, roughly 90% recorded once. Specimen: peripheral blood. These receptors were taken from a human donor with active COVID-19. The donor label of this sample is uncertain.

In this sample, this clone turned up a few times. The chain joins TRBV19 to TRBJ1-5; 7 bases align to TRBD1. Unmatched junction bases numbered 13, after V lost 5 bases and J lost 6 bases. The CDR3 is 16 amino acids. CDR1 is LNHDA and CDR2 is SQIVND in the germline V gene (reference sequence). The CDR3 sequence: CASSPQGTNAGQPQHF. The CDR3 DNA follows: TGTGCCAGTAGTCCACAGGGGACCAACGCGGGTCAGCCCCAGCATTTT.

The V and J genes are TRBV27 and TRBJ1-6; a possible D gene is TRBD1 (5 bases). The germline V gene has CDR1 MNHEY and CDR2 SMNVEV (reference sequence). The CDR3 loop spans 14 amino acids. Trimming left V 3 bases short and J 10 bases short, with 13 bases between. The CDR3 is CASSFFGGESPLHF. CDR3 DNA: TGTGCCAGCAGTTTTTTCGGGGGTGAATCACCCCTCCACTTT.

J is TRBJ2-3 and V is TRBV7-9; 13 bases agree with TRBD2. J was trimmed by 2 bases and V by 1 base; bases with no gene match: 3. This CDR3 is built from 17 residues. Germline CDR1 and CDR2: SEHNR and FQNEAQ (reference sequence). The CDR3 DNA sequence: TGTGCCAGCAGCTTAGAACTAGCGGGGGGGACCACAGATACGCAGTATTTT. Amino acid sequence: CASSLELAGGTTDTQYF.

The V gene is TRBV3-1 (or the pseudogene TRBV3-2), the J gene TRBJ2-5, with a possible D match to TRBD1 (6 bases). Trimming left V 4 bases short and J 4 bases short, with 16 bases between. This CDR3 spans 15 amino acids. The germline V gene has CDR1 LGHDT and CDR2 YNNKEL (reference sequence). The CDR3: CASSRGQGHGETQYF. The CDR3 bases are TGTGCCAGCAGCCGAGGCCAGGGGCATGGAGAGACCCAGTACTTC.

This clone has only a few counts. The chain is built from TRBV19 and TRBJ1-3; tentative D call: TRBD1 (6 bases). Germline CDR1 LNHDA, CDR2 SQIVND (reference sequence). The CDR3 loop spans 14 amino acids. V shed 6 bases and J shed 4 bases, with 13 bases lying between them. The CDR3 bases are TGTGCCAGTAGGTACAGGGCGTTCGGAAACACCATATATTTT. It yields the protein CASRYRAFGNTIYF.

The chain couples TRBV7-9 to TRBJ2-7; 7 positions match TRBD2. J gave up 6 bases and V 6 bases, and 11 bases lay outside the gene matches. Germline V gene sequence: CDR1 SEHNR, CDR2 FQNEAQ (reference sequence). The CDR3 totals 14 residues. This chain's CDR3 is CASREAGGRGEQYF. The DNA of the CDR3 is TGTGCCAGCAGGGAAGCCGGGGGGAGGGGCGAGCAGTACTTC.

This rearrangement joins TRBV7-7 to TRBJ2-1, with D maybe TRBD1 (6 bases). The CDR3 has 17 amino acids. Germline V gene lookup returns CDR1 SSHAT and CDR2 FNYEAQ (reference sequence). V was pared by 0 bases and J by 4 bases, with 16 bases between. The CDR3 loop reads CASSLALRGQGYNEQFF. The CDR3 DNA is TGTGCCAGCAGCTTAGCTCTCCGGGGCCAGGGGTACAATGAGCAGTTCTTC.

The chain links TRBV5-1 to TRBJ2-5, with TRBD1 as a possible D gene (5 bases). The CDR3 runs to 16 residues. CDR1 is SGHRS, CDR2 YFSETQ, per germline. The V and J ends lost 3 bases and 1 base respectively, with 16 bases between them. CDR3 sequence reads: CASSYGGRALQETQYF. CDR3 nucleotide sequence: TGCGCCAGCAGCTATGGTGGCAGGGCCCTCCAAGAGACCCAGTACTTC. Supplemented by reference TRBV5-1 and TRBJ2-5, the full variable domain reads KAGVTQTPRYLIKTRGQQVTLSCSPISGHRSVSWYQQTPGQGLQFLFEYFSETQRNKGNFPGRFSGRQFSNSRSEMNVSTLELGDSALYLCASSYGGRALQETQYFGPGTRLLVL.

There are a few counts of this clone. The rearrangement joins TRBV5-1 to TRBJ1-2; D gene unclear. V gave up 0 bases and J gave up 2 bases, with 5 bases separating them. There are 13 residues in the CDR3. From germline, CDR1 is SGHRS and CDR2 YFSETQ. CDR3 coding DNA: TGCGCCAGCAGCTTGGGAACAAACTATGGCTACACCTTC. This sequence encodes CASSLGTNYGYTF.

As DNA, the CDR3 is TGTGCCACCAGCAGAGACCGCCAAGAGACCCAGTACTTC. Translation: CATSRDRQETQYF. The V gene is TRBV15, the J gene TRBJ2-5; D unresolved. The CDR3 consists of 13 residues. V lost 0 bases to trimming and J lost 1 base, with 3 bases between them. The germline V gene encodes CDR1 LNHNV and CDR2 YYDKDF (reference sequence).

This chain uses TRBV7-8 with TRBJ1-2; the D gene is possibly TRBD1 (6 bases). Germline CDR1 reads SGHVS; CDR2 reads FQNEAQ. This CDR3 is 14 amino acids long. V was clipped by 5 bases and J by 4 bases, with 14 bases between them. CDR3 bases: TGTGCCAGCAGCCCTGCCCAGGGGATCTATGGCTACACCTTC. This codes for CASSPAQGIYGYTF.

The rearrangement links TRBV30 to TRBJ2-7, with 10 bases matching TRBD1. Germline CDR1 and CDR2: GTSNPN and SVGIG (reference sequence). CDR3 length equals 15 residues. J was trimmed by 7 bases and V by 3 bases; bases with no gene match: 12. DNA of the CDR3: TGTGCCTGGAGCCAGTCGACAGGGGGCGTGGGGGAGCAGTACTTC. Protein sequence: CAWSQSTGGVGEQYF.

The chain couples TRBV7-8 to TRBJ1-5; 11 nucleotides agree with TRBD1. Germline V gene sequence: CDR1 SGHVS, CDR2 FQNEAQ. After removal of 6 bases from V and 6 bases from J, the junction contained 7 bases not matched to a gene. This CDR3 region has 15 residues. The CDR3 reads CASSSGTGGSQPQHF. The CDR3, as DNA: TGTGCCAGCAGTTCCGGGACAGGGGGGAGTCAGCCCCAGCATTTT.

CDR3 sequence (DNA): TGTGCCGTCAGGAGGGGCGCCTACGAGCAGTACTTC. Translating it yields CAVRRGAYEQYF. This chain joins TRBV27 and TRBJ2-7; TRBD2 is a possible D gene (6 bases). Germline loops: CDR1 MNHEY, CDR2 SMNVEV (reference sequence). V was clipped by 11 bases and J by 2 bases, with 13 bases between them. The CDR3 is 12 amino acids.

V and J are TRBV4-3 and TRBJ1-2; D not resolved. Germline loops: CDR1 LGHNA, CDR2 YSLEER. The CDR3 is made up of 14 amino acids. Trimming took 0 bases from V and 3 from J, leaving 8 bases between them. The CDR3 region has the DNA TGCGCCAGCAGCCAAGATATGGCAGACTATGGCTACACCTTC. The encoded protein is CASSQDMADYGYTF.

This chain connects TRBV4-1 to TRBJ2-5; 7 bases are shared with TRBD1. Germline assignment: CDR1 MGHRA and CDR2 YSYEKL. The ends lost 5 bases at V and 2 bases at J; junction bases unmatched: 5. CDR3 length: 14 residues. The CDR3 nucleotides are TGCGCCAGCAGCAAACAGGGGCAGCAAGAGACCCAGTACTTC. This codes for CASSKQGQQETQYF.

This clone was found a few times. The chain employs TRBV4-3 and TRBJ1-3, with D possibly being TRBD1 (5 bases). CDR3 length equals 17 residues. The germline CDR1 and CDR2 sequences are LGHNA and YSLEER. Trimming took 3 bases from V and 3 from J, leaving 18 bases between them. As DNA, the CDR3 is TGCGCCAGCAGCCACGACGACAGTAGGATAAATGGAAACACCATATATTTT. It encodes CASSHDDSRINGNTIYF.

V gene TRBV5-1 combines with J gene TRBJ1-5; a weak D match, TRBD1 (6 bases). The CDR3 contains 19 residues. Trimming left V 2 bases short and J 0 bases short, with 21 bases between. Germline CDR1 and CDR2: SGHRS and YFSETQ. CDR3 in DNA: TGCGCCAGCAGCTTAAGTTGGGAGGGGGAAGCTTATAGCAATCAGCCCCAGCATTTT. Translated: CASSLSWEGEAYSNQPQHF. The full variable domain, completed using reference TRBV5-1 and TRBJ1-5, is KAGVTQTPRYLIKTRGQQVTLSCSPISGHRSVSWYQQTPGQGLQFLFEYFSETQRNKGNFPGRFSGRQFSNSRSEMNVSTLELGDSALYLCASSLSWEGEAYSNQPQHFGDGTRLSIL.

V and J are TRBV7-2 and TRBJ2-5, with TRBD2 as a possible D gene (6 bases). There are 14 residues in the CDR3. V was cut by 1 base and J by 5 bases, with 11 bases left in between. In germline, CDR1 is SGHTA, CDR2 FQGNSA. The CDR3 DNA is TGTGCCAGCAGCTTAGGGGGGGAGTGGGAGACCCAGTACTTC. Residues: CASSLGGEWETQYF.

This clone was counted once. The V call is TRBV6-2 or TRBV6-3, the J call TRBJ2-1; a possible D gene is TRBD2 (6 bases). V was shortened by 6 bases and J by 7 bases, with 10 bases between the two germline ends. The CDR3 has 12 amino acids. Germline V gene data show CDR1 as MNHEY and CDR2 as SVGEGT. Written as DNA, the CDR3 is TGTGCCAGCAGCACCCTAGCGAATGAGCAGTTCTTC. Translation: CASSTLANEQFF.

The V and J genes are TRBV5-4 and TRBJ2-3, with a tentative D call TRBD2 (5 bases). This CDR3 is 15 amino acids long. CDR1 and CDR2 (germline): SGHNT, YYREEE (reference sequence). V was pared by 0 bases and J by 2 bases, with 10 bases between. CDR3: CASSLAGLPTDTQYF. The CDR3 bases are TGTGCCAGCAGCTTGGCTGGACTTCCCACAGATACGCAGTATTTT.

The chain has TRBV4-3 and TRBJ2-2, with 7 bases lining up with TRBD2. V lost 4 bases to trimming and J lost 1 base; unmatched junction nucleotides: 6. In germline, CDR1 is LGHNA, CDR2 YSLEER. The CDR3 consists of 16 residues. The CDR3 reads CASSRISGGNTGELFF. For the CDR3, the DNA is TGCGCCAGCAGCCGCATATCGGGGGGGAACACCGGGGAGCTGTTTTTT.